What follows are 2 T cell receptor beta chains derived from one specimen sequenced in a study of T cell repertoires in cytomegalovirus infection. TCRdb reanalysed the reads using MiXCR and keeps one entry per CDR3 protein. The sample consists of about 770,000 distinct CDR3 sequences, about 29% of them appearing once. These receptors have no known antigen. The specimen comprised cultured CD8+ T cells from PBMCs, sampled from culture after CMV antigen stimulation. The origin of the receptors is a human donor in good health (CMV status not recorded). Some clones in this sample may be carry-over from other donors' samples.

This clonotype has a handful of counts. The V call is TRBV12-3 or TRBV12-4, the J call TRBJ2-7; the match to TRBD2 covers 11 bases. The CDR3 runs to 15 residues. V was pared by 7 bases and J by 0 bases, with 5 bases of the junction left unmatched. The CDR3 nucleotides read TGTGCCAGCAAACTAGCGGGGGCCGCCTCCTACGAGCAGTACTTC. Translated: CASKLAGAASYEQYF.

Points on this clonotype: Sequence at one end of the junction differs from germline and may be a read error. The CDR3 DNA follows: TGTGCTAGCAGCTTAGGAACCTGGGACGGGGAGCTGTTTTTT. Translation: CASSLGTWDGELFF. The chain carries TRBV7-6 and TRBJ2-2, with D unclear. Germline CDR1 and CDR2: SGHVS and FNYEAQ. The CDR3 is made up of 14 amino acids. Drawing the rest from reference TRBV7-6 and TRBJ2-2, the complete variable domain is GAGVSQSPRYKVTKRGQDVALRCDPISGHVSLYWYRQALGQGPEFLTYFNYEAQQDKSGLPNDRFSAERPEGSISTLTIQRTEQRDSAMYRCASSLGTWDGELFFGEGSRLTVL.